This TCR beta chain was sequenced for a study of T cell repertoires in cytomegalovirus infection. Study overall: Newly reported HLA-C-restricted and thoroughly characterized HLA-B-restricted CMV epitopes were employed. Carrying CMV and the relevant HLA type showed in public TCR beta signatures. Study results and limitations: What dominated the ex vivo response were HLA-C-restricted CMV-specific TCR beta clonotypes.

This CDR3 region has 14 residues. Germline V CDR1 and CDR2: SGHRS, YFSETQ. TCRdb reanalysed the reads using MiXCR and keeps one entry per CDR3 protein. The table records approximately 990,000 distinct CDR3 sequences, roughly a third of them present only once. The sample holds many counts of this clonotype. Its matching antigen is unknown. Germline and junction disagree at one end, which may indicate a read error. Source: cultured CD8+ T cells from PBMCs, taken from culture after CMV antigen stimulation. This chain joins TRBV5-1 and TRBJ1-3; D call uncertain. The source is a human donor in good health (CMV status not recorded). Some clones in this sample may be carry-over from other donors' samples. The CDR3 here is CASSSAGSGNTIYF. As DNA, the CDR3 is TGTGCCAGCAGCTCGGCAGGCTCTGGAAACACCATATATTTT.